One and the same sample provided the 25 T cell receptor beta chains below, sequenced in a study of shared clonotypes between healthy human individuals. TCRdb's table, derived via immunoSEQ multiplex PCR, lists solely in-frame clones and lacks some. The sample holds hundreds of thousands of clones, 95% to 97% seen once. Input material: naive CD4+ T cells sorted from blood. The subset denotes: CD45RA+ positively selected. The source is a woman in her 30s in good health.

This chain connects TRBV21-1 to TRBJ2-7; whether TRBD2, the table's D call, matches the DNA was not checked. TRBV21-1 is described as a pseudogene. This CDR3 region has 20 residues. The CDR3 DNA follows: TGTGCCAGCAGCCAAGCCTTCAGGGGACTAGCGGGGGACGCCTCCTACGAGCAGTACTTC. Amino acid sequence: CASSQAFRGLAGDASYEQYF.

The gene calls are TRBV13 and TRBJ2-7; 12 bases map to TRBD2. J was trimmed by 6 bases and V by 4 bases; bases with no gene match: 4. Germline-derived CDR1 and CDR2 are PRHDT and FYEKMQ (reference sequence). This CDR3 region has 14 residues. CDR3 coding DNA: TGTGCCAGCAGCTCTGGACTAGCGGGAACCGAGCAGTACTTC. Translating it yields CASSSGLAGTEQYF.

The J gene is TRBJ2-2, the V gene TRBV2, with 10 bases lining up with TRBD2. The CDR3 contains 16 residues. Losses at the gene ends were 4 bases for V and 5 bases for J; bases not matched to a gene: 7. The germline CDR1 and CDR2 sequences are SNHLY and FYNNEI. As DNA, the CDR3 is TGTGCCAGCAGTGCTCTAGCGGGAGCCTGGACCGGGGAGCTGTTTTTT. It specifies CASSALAGAWTGELFF.

This chain connects TRBV18 to TRBJ1-1; D may be TRBD1 (5 bases). This CDR3 has 17 amino acids. The ends were cut back, 2 bases at V and 1 base at J, with 17 bases in the middle. Germline values: CDR1 KGHSH, CDR2 LQKENI. CDR3: CASSPGAQRHQNTEAFF. The DNA for the CDR3 is TGTGCCAGCTCACCAGGGGCGCAGAGGCACCAGAACACTGAAGCTTTCTTT.

The genes are TRBV6-6 and TRBJ2-7; no definite D call. The V end was cut by 0 bases, the J end by 2 bases, with 5 bases between. Germline V gene data show CDR1 as MNHNY and CDR2 as SVGAGI (reference sequence). The CDR3 consists of 13 residues. The CDR3 sequence is CASSYSSTYEQYF. The DNA of the CDR3 is TGTGCCAGCAGTTACTCCAGCACCTACGAGCAGTACTTC.

The gene calls are TRBV18 and TRBJ2-7, with 10 bases matching TRBD2. Unmatched junction bases numbered 10, after V lost 3 bases and J lost 8 bases. Germline V gives CDR1 KGHSH, CDR2 LQKENI. The CDR3 totals 15 residues. CDR3 protein: CASSPGGLAGVKQYF. The CDR3 DNA follows: TGTGCCAGCTCACCCGGGGGGCTAGCGGGAGTGAAGCAGTACTTC.

The chain is built from TRBV13 and TRBJ2-2; D tentatively fits TRBD1 or TRBD2 (5 bases each). V was shortened by 4 bases and J by 6 bases, with 12 bases between the two germline ends. This CDR3 has 14 residues. Germline CDR1 is PRHDT and CDR2 is FYEKMQ (reference sequence). The CDR3 sequence: CASSSRVGAGELFF. In nucleotides, the CDR3 is TGTGCCAGCAGCTCCCGGGTGGGGGCCGGGGAGCTGTTTTTT.

The chain has TRBV5-1 and TRBJ2-1, with D possibly matching TRBD1 (6 bases). The CDR3 spans 15 residues. Between the trimmed V and J ends, which lost 2 bases and 6 bases, there was a span of 15 bases. The germline V gene encodes CDR1 SGHRS and CDR2 YFSETQ. CDR3 DNA sequence: TGCGCCAGCAGCTTCCGGACAGATGCGATCAATGAGCAGTTCTTC. Amino acids: CASSFRTDAINEQFF.

The chain carries TRBV10-3 and TRBJ1-1; possible D gene TRBD1, 6 bases. The CDR3 consists of 15 residues. Germline V gives CDR1 ENHRY, CDR2 SYGVKD. Trimming cost V 1 base and J 0 bases, with 9 bases left between them. CDR3 DNA: TGTGCCATCAGTGAGTTGGACAGCATGAACACTGAAGCTTTCTTT. It yields the protein CAISELDSMNTEAFF.

The genes are TRBV6-5 and TRBJ2-7, with TRBD1 identical over 10 bases. Looked up from germline, CDR1 is MNHEY and CDR2 is SVGAGI. The CDR3 length is 14 residues. V lost 5 bases, J lost 5 bases, and 6 bases stayed unmatched. The CDR3 here is CASSPGTGVNEQYF. In nucleotides, the CDR3 is TGTGCCAGCAGTCCCGGGACAGGGGTCAACGAGCAGTACTTC.

This chain uses TRBV27 with TRBJ1-2; 9 nucleotides align to TRBD1. Germline V lookup: CDR1 MNHEY, CDR2 SMNVEV (reference sequence). The CDR3 runs 13 residues. The V segment lost 8 bases and the J segment 6 bases; nucleotides outside the gene matches: 7. The CDR3 is CASQGTGINGYTF. The CDR3 nucleotides read TGTGCCAGCCAGGGGACAGGGATAAATGGCTACACCTTC.

This sequence joins TRBV7-9 and TRBJ2-7; 8 nucleotides agree with TRBD1. The CDR3 length is 14 residues. Trimming took 5 bases from V and 2 from J; bases not matched to a gene: 5. Germline V lookup: CDR1 SEHNR, CDR2 FQNEAQ (reference sequence). The CDR3 nucleotides are TGTGCCAGCAGCCCGAGACAGGGGACCTACGAGCAGTACTTC. Its protein product is CASSPRQGTYEQYF. Full variable domain (remainder filled in from reference TRBV7-9 and TRBJ2-7): DTGVSQNPRHKITKRGQNVTFRCDPISEHNRLYWYRQTLGQGPEFLTYFQNEAQLEKSRLLSDRFSAERPKGSFSTLEIQRTEQGDSAMYLCASSPRQGTYEQYFGPGTRLTVT.

This chain links TRBV5-1 with TRBJ2-1; TRBD2 matches 10 bases. Germline V CDR1 and CDR2: SGHRS, YFSETQ. There are 16 residues in the CDR3. V shed 0 bases, J shed 6 bases, and the junction held 6 bases outside the gene matches. CDR3 loop: CASSLGRIAGGNEQFF. The CDR3 nucleotides are TGCGCCAGCAGCTTGGGTAGGATAGCGGGAGGCAATGAGCAGTTCTTC. Full variable domain (rest looked up from reference TRBV5-1 and TRBJ2-1): KAGVTQTPRYLIKTRGQQVTLSCSPISGHRSVSWYQQTPGQGLQFLFEYFSETQRNKGNFPGRFSGRQFSNSRSEMNVSTLELGDSALYLCASSLGRIAGGNEQFFGPGTRLTVL.

The chain couples TRBV27 to TRBJ1-2, with 10 bases matching TRBD1. V dropped 4 bases and J dropped 3; count of bases not matched to a gene: 5. The CDR3 length is 15 residues. CDR1 and CDR2 from the germline V gene are MNHEY and SMNVEV (reference sequence). The CDR3 spells CASSWDRGGDYGYTF. The CDR3 DNA is TGTGCCAGCAGTTGGGACAGGGGAGGAGACTATGGCTACACCTTC.

This sequence joins TRBV6-5 and TRBJ2-7; TRBD1 agrees at 7 bases. V lost 5 bases, J lost 2 bases, and 9 bases stayed unmatched. Germline assignment: CDR1 MNHEY and CDR2 SVGAGI. The CDR3 loop spans 15 amino acids. The DNA for the CDR3 is TGTGCCAGCAGTCGCTCGACAGGGTTTGCCTACGAGCAGTACTTC. Translated: CASSRSTGFAYEQYF.

The V gene is TRBV18, the J gene TRBJ1-2, with 9 bases lining up with TRBD1. Trimming took 6 bases from V and 3 from J; bases not matched to a gene: 5. This CDR3 comprises 14 residues. Germline V gene data show CDR1 as KGHSH and CDR2 as LQKENI. The CDR3 nucleotides are TGTGCCAGCTCGAAGGACAGGGGAGACTATGGCTACACCTTC. It codes for CASSKDRGDYGYTF.

The chain links TRBV2 to TRBJ1-2; no definite D call. The CDR3 runs 17 residues. Germline CDR1 and CDR2: SNHLY and FYNNEI. V was pared by 6 bases and J by 4 bases, with 24 bases between. The DNA of the CDR3 is TGTGCCAGCAGGGTCGAGATTTTACGGTTATCCGGCTATGGCTACACCTTC. It is translated as CASRVEILRLSGYGYTF.

The V and J genes are TRBV5-1 and TRBJ1-2; D perhaps matches TRBD1 (5 bases). Trimming removed 0 bases from V and 14 bases from J, with 17 bases in between. Germline loops: CDR1 SGHRS, CDR2 YFSETQ. CDR3 length equals 13 residues. Here the CDR3 reads CASSLGDQTPWTF. The CDR3 DNA sequence: TGCGCCAGCAGCTTGGGGGACCAAACGCCTTGGACCTTC.

This clone was detected once. CDR3 in amino acids: CASRSGSYNEQFF. CDR3 DNA sequence: TGTGCCAGTAGGTCGGGAAGCTACAATGAGCAGTTCTTC. This chain uses TRBV19 with TRBJ2-1, with a possible D match to TRBD2 (5 bases). V was trimmed by 6 bases and J by 3 bases, leaving 9 bases between them. Germline loops: CDR1 LNHDA, CDR2 SQIVND (reference sequence). The CDR3 length is 13 residues.

The chain recombines TRBV19 with TRBJ1-1; D gene ambiguous. Deletions cut 0 bases from V and 1 base from J, with 21 bases between. In germline, CDR1 is LNHDA, CDR2 SQIVND (reference sequence). CDR3 size: 19 residues. The CDR3 sequence is CASSIDPLEAATKNTEAFF. The DNA for the CDR3 is TGTGCCAGTAGTATAGATCCGCTAGAGGCAGCCACCAAGAACACTGAAGCTTTCTTT.

V gene TRBV2 combines with J gene TRBJ2-1; D is possibly TRBD1 (6 bases). V was trimmed by 5 bases and J by 7 bases, leaving 21 bases between them. Germline assignment: CDR1 SNHLY and CDR2 FYNNEI. The CDR3 totals 16 residues. The CDR3 spells CASSLQGNGNRNEQFF. The CDR3 bases are TGTGCCAGCAGTCTACAGGGAAACGGGAATAGAAATGAGCAGTTCTTC.

The V and J genes are TRBV27 and TRBJ2-6; TRBD1 matches 7 bases. V gave up 4 bases and J gave up 1 base; unmatched junction bases: 10. The CDR3 sequence is 18 residues long. CDR1 MNHEY and CDR2 SMNVEV come from the germline V gene (reference sequence). CDR3 nucleotide sequence: TGTGCCAGCAGTTCCATTGGACAGGTTTTTTCTGGGGCCAACGTCCTGACTTTC. Its translation: CASSSIGQVFSGANVLTF.

This clone appeared once. The V and J genes are TRBV7-6 and TRBJ2-3; D is unresolved. V was pared by 2 bases and J by 1 base, with 10 bases between. Per the germline V gene, CDR1 is SGHVS and CDR2 is FNYEAQ. The CDR3 is made up of 15 amino acids. The CDR3 region is CASSLIQPGTDTQYF. CDR3 DNA sequence: TGTGCCAGCAGCTTAATCCAGCCGGGCACAGATACGCAGTATTTT.

This clone was picked up one time. CDR3 residues: CASSPWRGVPGELFF. For the CDR3, the DNA is TGTGCCAGCAGCCCTTGGCGGGGTGTGCCCGGGGAGCTGTTTTTT. The rearrangement uses TRBV9 and TRBJ2-2; D perhaps matches TRBD2 (6 bases). V was shortened by 4 bases and J by 6 bases, with 16 bases between the two germline ends. CDR3 length: 15 amino acids. Per germline, CDR1 SGDLS and CDR2 YYNGEE.

V and J are TRBV28 and TRBJ2-1; 16 bases fit TRBD2. This CDR3 comprises 15 residues. Germline V gives CDR1 MDHEN, CDR2 SYDVKM. V dropped 7 bases and J dropped 10; count of bases not matched to a gene: 7. The CDR3 region is CASTTGTSGRGEQFF. The CDR3 DNA reads as TGTGCCAGCACCACCGGGACTAGCGGGAGGGGGGAGCAGTTCTTC.